This paragraph reports one T cell receptor beta chain. Its antigen is unidentified. This CDR3 spans 16 amino acids. V shed 1 base, J shed 6 bases, and the junction held 8 bases outside the gene matches. The germline gives CDR1 SGHAT, CDR2 FQNNGV. These data originate in a study of T cell responses to AZD1222 COVID-19 vaccine. Study-level information: Pooling was applied to second doses at about 4 or about 12 weeks. Notes on the study in general: Researchers report vaccine-associated CD4 TCRs spanning spike, with dominance at 160-218 and 743-854. Of spike-specific TCRs, nearly half reportedly target regions left unmutated in variants. Compared with day 0, the breadth and depth of the Spike-specific TCR repertoire rose significantly after two doses of AZD1222.

The table came from immunoSEQ multiplex PCR; TCRdb's copy has only in-frame clones and leaves some out. Here the sample spans more than 110,000 clones, roughly 90% being singletons. This TCR derives from an adult in good health. The chain combines TRBV11-2 with TRBJ2-1; TRBD2 matches 8 bases. The sequencing here drew on peripheral blood, taken on day 0 of AZD1222 vaccination. CDR3 coding DNA: TGTGCCAGCAGCTTAGTTCGGGAGGGCCGGGGCAATGAGCAGTTCTTC. It codes for CASSLVREGRGNEQFF. The whole variable domain, remainder taken from reference TRBV11-2 and TRBJ2-1, is EAGVAQSPRYKIIEKRQSVAFWCNPISGHATLYWYQQILGQGPKLLIQFQNNGVVDDSQLPKDRFSAERLKGVDSTLKIQPAKLEDSAVYLCASSLVREGRGNEQFFGPGTRLTVL.